These T cell receptor beta chains were read from a single sample in a study of cytomegalovirus exposure and HLA in healthy donors. TCRdb's copy holds only in-frame clones and misses some; the assay was immunoSEQ multiplex PCR. The table records approximately 170,000 clones, around 77% of them present only once. The sequencing input was PBMCs. These receptors originate from a female donor in good health and CMV-seronegative. CDR3s include the opening cysteine and the closing phenylalanine or tryptophan. D genes are given only for firm matches. Rows may omit the clone size; those that give it use once, few, many or a size class.

length: 13; V: TRBV9; size: NA; J: TRBJ2-7; D: NA; DNA: TGTGCCAGCAGCGCTTTTATGGACAGTGAGCAGTACTTC; CDR3: CASSAFMDSEQYF
length: 15; V: TRBV6-5; size: NA; J: TRBJ2-1; D: TRBD1; DNA: TGTGCCAGCAGACAAGACAGGGGACCCTACAATGAGCAGTTCTTC; CDR3: CASRQDRGPYNEQFF
length: 15; V: TRBV5-4; size: NA; J: TRBJ2-5; D: TRBD2; DNA: TGTGCCAGCAGCTTGGAGGGCGGGGGGGCTCTGCCCCAGTACTTC; CDR3: CASSLEGGGALPQYF
length: 14; V: TRBV10-1; size: few; J: TRBJ2-7; D: TRBD2; DNA: TGCGCCAGCAGTGCGGCGGGGGGGCCCTACGAGCAGTACTTC; CDR3: CASSAAGGPYEQYF
length: 14; V: TRBV7-9; size: NA; J: TRBJ2-7; D: NA; DNA: TGTTCCAGCAGCTTAGTTGGCCTAGCCTACGAGCAGTACTTC; CDR3: CSSSLVGLAYEQYF
length: 13; V: TRBV19; size: NA; J: TRBJ1-2; D: NA; DNA: TGTGCCAGTAGTATCAACAGAGTCTATGGCTACACCTTC; CDR3: CASSINRVYGYTF
length: 15; V: TRBV5-1; size: NA; J: TRBJ1-2; D: TRBD1; DNA: TGCGCCAGCAGAGTCGGGACAGGGTCTAACTATGGCTACACCTTC; CDR3: CASRVGTGSNYGYTF
length: 15; V: TRBV7-2; size: once; J: TRBJ2-4; D: TRBD1; DNA: TGTGCCAGCAGCAACTGGGACAGGTGGGGAAACATTCAATACTTC; CDR3: CASSNWDRWGNIQYF
length: 15; V: TRBV25-1; size: NA; J: TRBJ2-3; D: TRBD2; DNA: TGTGCCAGCAGTGCCCTGACTAGCGGGGAAGATACGCAGTATTTT; CDR3: CASSALTSGEDTQYF
length: 12; V: TRBV19; size: NA; J: TRBJ1-1; D: TRBD1; DNA: TGTGCCAGTAGCCCCGACAGGGAAGAAGCTTTCTTT; CDR3: CASSPDREEAFF
length: 14; V: TRBV5-5; size: NA; J: TRBJ2-7; D: NA; DNA: TGTGCCAGCAGCGGTAGTCCCCCAAACTACGAGCAGTACTTC; CDR3: CASSGSPPNYEQYF
length: 12; V: TRBV19; size: NA; J: TRBJ1-2; D: NA; DNA: TGTGCCAGTAGCCAGGCGAACTATGGCTACACCTTC; CDR3: CASSQANYGYTF
length: 15; V: TRBV7-9; size: NA; J: TRBJ2-1; D: NA; DNA: TGTGCCAGCAGCCGACAGGCAGGGGTCGGAAGTGAGCAGTTCTTC; CDR3: CASSRQAGVGSEQFF
length: 16; V: TRBV6-6; size: NA; J: TRBJ1-2; D: TRBD1; DNA: TGTGCCAGCAGTTACTCGCCGGGACAGCCTAACTATGGCTACACCTTC; CDR3: CASSYSPGQPNYGYTF
length: 14; V: TRBV30; size: NA; J: TRBJ2-7; D: TRBD1; DNA: TGTGCCTGGAATAGACAGGGCGAAACCTACGAGCAGTACTTC; CDR3: CAWNRQGETYEQYF
length: 17; V: TRBV19; size: NA; J: TRBJ1-1; D: TRBD1; DNA: TGTGCCAGTAGTATAGCCTGGACAGGGGCCTCAAACACTGAAGCTTTCTTT; CDR3: CASSIAWTGASNTEAFF
length: 15; V: TRBV18; size: NA; J: TRBJ2-7; D: NA; DNA: TGTGCCAGCTCACCACACCCGCACAGCTCCTACGAGCAGTACTTC; CDR3: CASSPHPHSSYEQYF
length: 17; V: TRBV18; size: NA; J: TRBJ2-5; D: TRBD2; DNA: TGTGCCAGCTCACCTCCGACTAGCGGGGCCGACGGAGAGACCCAGTACTTC; CDR3: CASSPPTSGADGETQYF
length: 19; V: TRBV19; size: NA; J: TRBJ1-3; D: NA; DNA: TGTGCCAGTAGTATGGGCCCGGGAAGACAACAGTCCACTGGAAACACCATATATTTT; CDR3: CASSMGPGRQQSTGNTIYF
length: 14; V: TRBV4-1; size: NA; J: TRBJ2-3; D: NA; DNA: TGCGCCAGCAGCCAAGCGCCGGCCGGGGATACGCAGTATTTT; CDR3: CASSQAPAGDTQYF
length: 13; V: TRBV11-1; size: NA; J: TRBJ2-3; D: NA; DNA: TGTGCCAGCAGCTTTCAGGGGACAGATACGCAGTATTTT; CDR3: CASSFQGTDTQYF
length: 13; V: TRBV30; size: NA; J: TRBJ1-1; D: NA; DNA: TGTGCCTGGAGTGTAAGCAGGGACACTGAAGCTTTCTTT; CDR3: CAWSVSRDTEAFF
length: 14; V: TRBV30; size: NA; J: TRBJ2-5; D: TRBD2; DNA: TGTGCCTGGAGGGTAGCGGGGTTCGGGGAGACCCAGTACTTC; CDR3: CAWRVAGFGETQYF